The table lists the clone carrying this TCR beta chain with a count of one. Assay: immunoSEQ multiplex PCR; the TCRdb copy retains only in-frame clones and omits some. The sample yields roughly 40,000 clones, around 97% seen once. The data belong to a study of technical replicates of blood from a few donors. The CDR3 has 15 residues. CDR1 is SGHNT and CDR2 is YYREEE in the germline V gene (reference sequence). V lost 0 bases and J lost 2, with 11 bases in between. J is TRBJ2-5 and V is TRBV5-4; D ambiguous. What was sequenced was T cells isolated from PBMCs. The clonotype originates from a human donor in good health. The CDR3 coding sequence is TGTGCCAGCAGCTTGGACCATGCGAAGCAAGAGACCCAGTACTTC. It codes for CASSLDHAKQETQYF.